The 21 T cell receptor beta chains below come from one sample, sequenced in a study of cytomegalovirus exposure and HLA in healthy donors (dated by TCRdb to about 2017). The library was produced with the immunoSEQ multiplex PCR assay. TCRdb holds this immuneACCESS table with in-frame rearrangements only. Some clones are missing; in checked studies, unresolved V genes explain under half, and the rest has no known cause. The sample includes over 100,000 clones, with roughly 88% observed a single time. The ten largest clones take up roughly 6.3% of the sample. The material sequenced was PBMCs. These TCRs come from a woman between 18 and 29 years old in good health and CMV-seropositive.

This chain connects TRBV7-9 to TRBJ1-5; 7 nucleotides align to TRBD1. The germline V gene has CDR1 SEHNR and CDR2 FQNEAQ (reference sequence). The CDR3 loop spans 14 amino acids. J lost 3 bases, V lost 4 bases, and 3 bases had no gene match. CDR3 nucleotides: TGTGCCAGCAGCTGGACAGGAGACAATCAGCCCCAGCATTTT. Translating it yields CASSWTGDNQPQHF.

The chain combines TRBV9 with TRBJ2-5; 10 nucleotides match TRBD2. The V gene end was trimmed by 2 bases and the J gene end by 4 bases; junction bases not matched to a gene: 2. CDR3 length: 14 residues. The germline CDR1 and CDR2 sequences are SGDLS and YYNGEE. This CDR3 is CASSVSGGAETQYF. Here the CDR3 DNA reads TGTGCCAGCAGCGTCAGCGGGGGGGCAGAGACCCAGTACTTC.

The CDR3: CASIGLREPGNTIYF. The CDR3 DNA follows: TGTGCCAGCATCGGACTCCGGGAGCCCGGAAACACCATATATTTT. The rearrangement links TRBV7-9 to TRBJ1-3; no reliable D call. This CDR3 spans 15 amino acids. Germline assignment: CDR1 SEHNR and CDR2 FQNEAQ (reference sequence). The V and J ends lost 7 bases and 4 bases respectively, with 17 bases between them. Full variable domain (missing parts from reference TRBV7-9 and TRBJ1-3): DTGVSQNPRHKITKRGQNVTFRCDPISEHNRLYWYRQTLGQGPEFLTYFQNEAQLEKSRLLSDRFSAERPKGSFSTLEIQRTEQGDSAMYLCASIGLREPGNTIYFGEGSWLTVV.

V and J are TRBV5-4 and TRBJ2-3, with a weak D call TRBD1 (6 bases). Trimming took off 8 bases at V and 2 bases at J, with 12 bases between the two ends. CDR3 length: 13 amino acids. In germline, CDR1 is SGHNT, CDR2 YYREEE (reference sequence). The CDR3 DNA is TGTGCCAGGTCCAGGGGCCTCACAGATACGCAGTATTTT. Translating it yields CARSRGLTDTQYF.

CDR3 bases: TGTGCCAGCAGACTGACAGGGGAAAACAATGAGCAGTTCTTC. This translates into CASRLTGENNEQFF. The chain has TRBV4-2 and TRBJ2-1, with TRBD1 matching 8 bases. Germline loops: CDR1 LGHNA, CDR2 YNFKEQ. V lost 6 bases and J lost 5; bases outside the gene matches: 6. This CDR3 is 14 amino acids long.

V gene TRBV11-3 combines with J gene TRBJ1-1; TRBD1 agrees at 10 bases. V lost 4 bases to trimming and J lost 4 bases; unmatched junction nucleotides: 6. The CDR3 spans 15 residues. In germline, CDR1 is SGHNT, CDR2 YENEEA. Written as DNA, the CDR3 is TGTGCCAGCAGCTCGACAGGGGGCCTTGGCACTGAAGCTTTCTTT. Its protein product is CASSSTGGLGTEAFF.

The V gene is TRBV19, the J gene TRBJ1-6; no firm D call. The CDR3 is made up of 14 amino acids. With 5 bases removed from V and 6 bases from J, the gap between germline ends came to 11 bases. Looked up from germline, CDR1 is LNHDA and CDR2 is SQIVND (reference sequence). The CDR3 region has the DNA TGTGCCAGTAGTCCTCGCGCTGGTAATTCACCCCTCCACTTT. Protein sequence: CASSPRAGNSPLHF.

This clone appeared a few times. For the CDR3, the DNA is TGTGCCAGCAGCAATCGCATCAGCGGTACCTACGAGCAGTACTTC. It specifies CASSNRISGTYEQYF. The chain carries TRBV11-3 and TRBJ2-7, with D possibly matching TRBD2 (5 bases). V dropped 5 bases and J dropped 2 bases, with 16 bases sitting between them. The CDR3 extends over 15 amino acids. Germline assignment: CDR1 SGHNT and CDR2 YENEEA.

V gene TRBV5-1 combines with J gene TRBJ2-2; 10 bases fit TRBD1. With V trimmed by 0 bases and J by 4 bases, 0 bases remained unmatched. This CDR3 region has 15 residues. Germline CDR1 SGHRS, CDR2 YFSETQ. CDR3 residues: CASSLGTGGTGELFF. CDR3 sequence (DNA): TGCGCCAGCAGCTTGGGGACAGGGGGCACCGGGGAGCTGTTTTTT.

The rearrangement uses TRBV6-1 and TRBJ1-4; D may be TRBD1 (6 bases). Between the trimmed V and J ends, which lost 2 bases and 11 bases, there was a span of 21 bases. This CDR3 is built from 16 residues. Germline V gene sequence: CDR1 MNHNS, CDR2 SASEGT. The CDR3 loop is CASSEWVGAVFRKLFF. The CDR3 nucleotides read TGTGCCAGCAGTGAATGGGTGGGGGCGGTTTTTCGGAAACTGTTTTTT.

The chain links TRBV5-6 to TRBJ2-3; 9 bases align to TRBD2. The germline CDR1 and CDR2 sequences are SGHDT and YYEEEE. V shed 5 bases and J 4 bases; nucleotides not matched to a gene: 8. CDR3 length: 15 residues. The chain's CDR3 is CASRRGLAPADTQYF. The CDR3 DNA is TGTGCCAGCAGGAGGGGACTAGCACCCGCAGATACGCAGTATTTT.

This rearrangement joins TRBV11-2 to TRBJ1-4, with 9 bases aligning to TRBD1. The germline V gene has CDR1 SGHAT and CDR2 FQNNGV. The J segment lost 6 bases and the V segment lost 5 bases, leaving 10 bases of the junction unmatched. This CDR3 is built from 16 residues. CDR3 protein: CASSPYPGQGYEKLFF. CDR3 DNA: TGTGCCAGCAGCCCCTACCCGGGACAGGGTTATGAAAAACTGTTTTTT. Full variable domain (missing parts from reference TRBV11-2 and TRBJ1-4): EAGVAQSPRYKIIEKRQSVAFWCNPISGHATLYWYQQILGQGPKLLIQFQNNGVVDDSQLPKDRFSAERLKGVDSTLKIQPAKLEDSAVYLCASSPYPGQGYEKLFFGSGTQLSVL.

The chain employs TRBV7-3 and TRBJ1-1; 7 bases align to TRBD1. In germline, CDR1 is SGHTA, CDR2 FQGTGA. After removal of 6 bases from V and 3 bases from J, the junction contained 10 bases not matched to a gene. This CDR3 is built from 15 residues. The CDR3 reads CASSLDRVRYTEAFF. The CDR3 nucleotides are TGTGCCAGCAGTCTTGACAGGGTCCGATACACTGAAGCTTTCTTT. The complete variable domain, with remaining parts taken from reference TRBV7-3 and TRBJ1-1, reads GAGVSQTPSNKVTEKGKYVELRCDPISGHTALYWYRQSLGQGPEFLIYFQGTGAADDSGLPNDRFFAVRPEGSVSTLKIQRTERGDSAVYLCASSLDRVRYTEAFFGQGTRLTVV.

The V gene is TRBV4-1, the J gene TRBJ2-3, with no clear D. The CDR3 is 13 amino acids. Looked up from germline, CDR1 is MGHRA and CDR2 is YSYEKL. V was cut by 1 base and J by 5 bases, with 7 bases left in between. CDR3 loop: CASSQGRLDTQYF. The CDR3 bases are TGCGCCAGCAGCCAAGGTCGGTTAGATACGCAGTATTTT.

The gene calls are TRBV2 and TRBJ2-1; 10 bases line up with TRBD2. V gave up 5 bases and J gave up 4 bases; unmatched junction bases: 5. This CDR3 contains 15 residues. Per germline, CDR1 SNHLY and CDR2 FYNNEI. The CDR3 loop is CASSRSGGGYNEQFF. CDR3 nucleotides: TGTGCCAGCAGTCGAAGCGGGGGGGGTTACAATGAGCAGTTCTTC.

The rearrangement uses TRBV5-1 and TRBJ1-1, with D possibly being TRBD1 (5 bases). Germline CDR1 SGHRS, CDR2 YFSETQ. V dropped 0 bases and J dropped 0 bases, with 9 bases sitting between them. The CDR3 is 15 amino acids. The CDR3 here is CASSLGQTMNTEAFF. CDR3 DNA: TGCGCCAGCAGCTTGGGACAGACCATGAACACTGAAGCTTTCTTT. Variable domain in full (rest from reference TRBV5-1 and TRBJ1-1): KAGVTQTPRYLIKTRGQQVTLSCSPISGHRSVSWYQQTPGQGLQFLFEYFSETQRNKGNFPGRFSGRQFSNSRSEMNVSTLELGDSALYLCASSLGQTMNTEAFFGQGTRLTVV.

The rearrangement uses TRBV5-4 and TRBJ1-1; 8 bases are a match to TRBD1. Per germline, CDR1 SGHNT and CDR2 YYREEE (reference sequence). The CDR3 contains 15 residues. The junction had 11 bases not matched to a gene; V was cut back by 3 bases and J by 7 bases. This CDR3 is CASSSPRDRLGEAFF. CDR3 in DNA: TGTGCCAGCAGCTCCCCCCGGGACAGGTTAGGTGAAGCTTTCTTT. Looking up the rest from reference TRBV5-4 and TRBJ1-1 gives the full variable domain: ETGVTQSPTHLIKTRGQQVTLRCSSQSGHNTVSWYQQALGQGPQFIFQYYREEENGRGNFPPRFSGLQFPNYSSELNVNALELDDSALYLCASSSPRDRLGEAFFGQGTRLTVV.

The chain recombines TRBV13 with TRBJ1-2; D gene ambiguous. CDR3 length: 14 residues. CDR1 PRHDT and CDR2 FYEKMQ come from the germline V gene (reference sequence). The V end was cut by 0 bases, the J end by 4 bases, with 9 bases between. CDR3 residues: CASSLGYRSYGYTF. The CDR3, as DNA: TGTGCCAGCAGCTTAGGCTATCGGAGCTATGGCTACACCTTC.

The V and J genes are TRBV2 and TRBJ2-7; 10 positions agree with TRBD2. From germline, CDR1 is SNHLY and CDR2 FYNNEI. V shed 7 bases, J shed 1 base, and the junction held 4 bases outside the gene matches. The CDR3 consists of 14 residues. This CDR3 is CASIRSGGSYEQYF. As DNA, the CDR3 is TGTGCCAGCATTCGTAGCGGGGGGTCCTACGAGCAGTACTTC.

The chain links TRBV4-2 to TRBJ2-1, with D unclear. CDR3 length: 13 residues. Germline loops: CDR1 LGHNA, CDR2 YNFKEQ. V was cut by 4 bases and J by 10 bases, with 14 bases left in between. The CDR3 DNA reads as TGTGCCAGCAGCCCAATCGGCTCGGAGGAGCAGTTCTTC. As protein: CASSPIGSEEQFF.

The gene calls are TRBV10-3 and TRBJ2-3, with D perhaps matching TRBD1 (5 bases). Trimming took off 7 bases at V and 0 bases at J, with 8 bases between the two ends. In germline, CDR1 is ENHRY, CDR2 SYGVKD. The CDR3 is 13 residues long. In nucleotides, the CDR3 is TGTGCCATCATGGACAAGAGCACAGATACGCAGTATTTT. Translation gives CAIMDKSTDTQYF.